One sample yielded the 10 T cell receptor beta chains listed below, sequenced in a study of shared clonotypes between healthy human individuals. Here immunoSEQ multiplex PCR was the method, and the copy in TCRdb shows in-frame clones only, minus some. The sample carries more than 2 million clones, about 95% recorded once. Naive CD8 cells lacked CD45RO and underwent positive selection for CCR7, leaving out terminally differentiated effector memory CD45RA+ cells. The sequenced sample consisted of naive CD8+ T cells sorted from blood. These receptors were obtained from a young man in good health.

The chain couples TRBV2 to TRBJ2-3; 14 bases agree with TRBD2. V was pared by 6 bases and J by 3 bases, with 11 bases of the junction left unmatched. Looked up from germline, CDR1 is SNHLY and CDR2 is FYNNEI. This CDR3 contains 18 residues. The CDR3 reads CASRALETSGGGTDTQYF. Written as DNA, the CDR3 is TGTGCCAGCAGGGCATTAGAGACTAGCGGGGGGGGTACAGATACGCAGTATTTT.

This clone has only one observation. The CDR3 DNA sequence: TGCGCCAGCAGCCAAGACTTTGCGGTGTCCTACGAGCAGTACTTC. Amino acids: CASSQDFAVSYEQYF. The chain is built from TRBV4-3 and TRBJ2-7; D gene uncertain. The ends were cut back, 0 bases at V and 1 base at J, with 10 bases in the middle. Germline V gives CDR1 LGHNA, CDR2 YSLEER. The CDR3 extends over 15 amino acids.

The chain employs TRBV4-1 and TRBJ2-1, with 10 bases fitting TRBD1. Trimming cost V 1 base and J 10 bases; bases outside gene matches: 10. This CDR3 region has 16 residues. Germline V lookup: CDR1 MGHRA, CDR2 YSYEKL. The chain's CDR3 is CASSQVPGTGEEEQFF. DNA for the CDR3: TGCGCCAGCAGCCAAGTCCCCGGGACAGGGGAGGAGGAGCAGTTCTTC.

The chain is built from TRBV9 and TRBJ2-5; 7 nucleotides match TRBD1. Germline V gives CDR1 SGDLS, CDR2 YYNGEE. The CDR3 contains 15 residues. The V and J ends lost 4 bases and 0 bases, in that order; junction bases with no gene match: 6. Written as DNA, the CDR3 is TGTGCCAGCAGCAACCCACAGGGGTACCAAGAGACCCAGTACTTC. Its translation is CASSNPQGYQETQYF.

The V call is TRBV13, the J call TRBJ2-2; the match to TRBD1 covers 9 bases. The trim removed 5 bases at V and 0 bases at J, leaving 10 bases unmatched. CDR3 length: 18 amino acids. CDR1 PRHDT and CDR2 FYEKMQ come from the germline V gene (reference sequence). CDR3 in amino acids: CASSTNPRDRANTGELFF. DNA of the CDR3: TGTGCCAGCAGCACGAACCCCCGGGACAGGGCGAACACCGGGGAGCTGTTTTTT.

This chain uses TRBV13 with TRBJ2-7; D call uncertain. The CDR3 has 14 amino acids. CDR1 and CDR2 (germline): PRHDT, FYEKMQ (reference sequence). V dropped 4 bases and J dropped 3 bases, with 13 bases sitting between them. As DNA, the CDR3 is TGTGCCAGCAGCTCCCGGATGGTTTTCTACGAGCAGTACTTC. Amino acid sequence: CASSSRMVFYEQYF.

The rearrangement links TRBV4-1 to TRBJ2-7; 7 bases line up with TRBD2. Germline V lookup: CDR1 MGHRA, CDR2 YSYEKL. The CDR3 is made up of 15 amino acids. Trimming took 2 bases from V and 0 from J; bases not matched to a gene: 4. CDR3 amino acids: CASSQFRGVSYEQYF. In DNA, the CDR3 is TGCGCCAGCAGCCAATTTCGGGGGGTCTCCTACGAGCAGTACTTC.

V usage is TRBV11-2 and J usage is TRBJ2-1, with D unclear. Trimming took 8 bases from V and 5 from J, leaving 13 bases between them. From germline, CDR1 is SGHAT and CDR2 FQNNGV. The CDR3 runs to 13 residues. CDR3 nucleotides: TGTGCCAGCGGCAACTGGGAAAACAATGAGCAGTTCTTC. Its protein is CASGNWENNEQFF.

The rearrangement joins TRBV12-5 to TRBJ2-7; D not resolved. Germline CDR1 is LGHNT and CDR2 is FRNRAP. Trimming took off 8 bases at V and 3 bases at J, with 17 bases between the two ends. The CDR3 extends over 14 amino acids. DNA for the CDR3: TGTGCTAGTAGTGGCCCCGGGCAGGTCTACGAGCAGTACTTC. Its translation: CASSGPGQVYEQYF.

The rearrangement links TRBV11-2 to TRBJ2-5; TRBD2 aligns across 10 bases. The CDR3 spans 15 residues. V trimming: 5 bases; J trimming: 0 bases; junction bases outside the gene matches: 3. CDR1 and CDR2 from the germline V gene are SGHAT and FQNNGV. The CDR3 loop is CASSISGGYQETQYF. Written as DNA, the CDR3 is TGTGCCAGCAGCATTAGCGGGGGGTACCAAGAGACCCAGTACTTC.